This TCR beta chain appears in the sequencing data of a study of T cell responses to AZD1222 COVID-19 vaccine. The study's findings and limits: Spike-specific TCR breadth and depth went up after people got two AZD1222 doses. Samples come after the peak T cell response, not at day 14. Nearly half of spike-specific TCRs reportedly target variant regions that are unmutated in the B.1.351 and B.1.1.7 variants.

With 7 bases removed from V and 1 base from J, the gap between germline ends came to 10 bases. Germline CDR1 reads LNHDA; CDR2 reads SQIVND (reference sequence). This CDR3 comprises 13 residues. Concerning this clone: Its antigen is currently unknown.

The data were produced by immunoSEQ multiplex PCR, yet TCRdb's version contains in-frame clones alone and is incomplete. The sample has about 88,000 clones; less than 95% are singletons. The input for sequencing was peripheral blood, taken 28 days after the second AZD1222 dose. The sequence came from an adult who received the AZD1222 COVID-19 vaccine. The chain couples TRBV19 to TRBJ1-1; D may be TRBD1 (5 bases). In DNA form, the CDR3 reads TGTGCCAGTACCCCGACAGAGAACACTGAAGCTTTCTTT. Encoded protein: CASTPTENTEAFF.